This entry describes one T cell receptor (beta chain). V trimming: 3 bases; J trimming: 8 bases; junction bases outside the gene matches: 10. This CDR3 spans 16 amino acids. CDR1 is WSHSY, CDR2 SAAADI, per germline. This record comes from a study of blood T cell repertoires in COVID-19. Study-wide context: Sites in the United States, Italy and Spain provided acute and convalescent COVID-19 samples. Nucleic acid was either cDNA or gDNA, and it came from T cells, B-cell-depleted T cells, or PBMCs.

In the authors' workflow: Estimated nucleated cell counts came from reference gene primer amplification. Clones were read by immunoSEQ multiplex PCR, and TCRdb kept only the in-frame ones, dropping some. V, J and clone size derive from that table, while D and trimming were established from the DNA sequence. The data contain about 260,000 clones, around 82% of them singletons. The receptor was derived from a human donor in a cohort sampled during active COVID-19. The sample was peripheral blood. This chain joins TRBV10-2 and TRBJ1-4, with 9 nucleotides matching TRBD1. As DNA, the CDR3 is TGCGCCAGCAGTGAAGGGATTTGGACAGGGGACGAAAAACTGTTTTTT. Encoded protein: CASSEGIWTGDEKLFF.